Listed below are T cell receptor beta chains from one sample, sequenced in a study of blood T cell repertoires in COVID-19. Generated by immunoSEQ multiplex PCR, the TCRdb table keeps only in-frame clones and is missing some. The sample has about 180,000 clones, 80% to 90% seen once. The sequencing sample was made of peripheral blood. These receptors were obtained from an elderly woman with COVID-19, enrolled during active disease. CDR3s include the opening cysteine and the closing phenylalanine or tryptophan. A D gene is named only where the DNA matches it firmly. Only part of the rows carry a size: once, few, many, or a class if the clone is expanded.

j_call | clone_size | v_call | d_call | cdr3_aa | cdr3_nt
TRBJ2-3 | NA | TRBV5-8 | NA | CASKRTTSSTDTQYF | TGTGCCAGCAAGAGGACTACCTCCTCCACAGATACGCAGTATTTT
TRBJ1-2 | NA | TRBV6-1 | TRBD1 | CASSDGGTGNRGYTF | TGTGCCAGCAGTGACGGGGGGACAGGGAATCGCGGCTACACCTTC
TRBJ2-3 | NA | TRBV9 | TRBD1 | CASSATLSGGQGPHTQYF | TGTGCCAGCAGCGCCACACTCTCCGGGGGACAGGGTCCCCATACGCAGTATTTT
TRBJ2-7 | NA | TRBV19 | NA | CASSIPSSYEQYF | TGTGCCAGTAGTATACCCAGCTCCTACGAGCAGTACTTC
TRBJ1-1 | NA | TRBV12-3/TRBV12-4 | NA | CASSLRVEAEAFF | TGTGCCAGCAGTTTAAGGGTGGAGGCTGAAGCTTTCTTT
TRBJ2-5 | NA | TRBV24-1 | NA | CATSDDTVDQETQYF | TGTGCCACCAGTGATGACACAGTTGACCAAGAGACCCAGTACTTC
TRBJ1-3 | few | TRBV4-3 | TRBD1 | CASSQGRGTGNTIYF | TGCGCCAGCAGCCAGGGCAGGGGGACAGGAAACACCATATATTTT
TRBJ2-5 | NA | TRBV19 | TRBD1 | CASKRRRTGWPQETQYF | TGTGCCAGTAAACGGCGGAGGACAGGGTGGCCCCAAGAGACCCAGTACTTC
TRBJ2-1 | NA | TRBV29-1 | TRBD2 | CSVGGTSGYNEQFF | TGCAGCGTTGGCGGGACTAGCGGTTACAATGAGCAGTTCTTC
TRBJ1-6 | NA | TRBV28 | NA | CASSAYPVSYNSPLHF | TGTGCCAGCAGTGCCTACCCGGTCTCCTATAATTCACCCCTCCACTTT
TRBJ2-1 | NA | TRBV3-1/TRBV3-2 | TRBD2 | CASSPPGLAGGPKQFF | TGTGCCAGCAGCCCCCCGGGACTAGCGGGGGGGCCAAAGCAGTTCTTC
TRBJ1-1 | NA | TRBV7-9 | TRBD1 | CASRNTGGEDTEAFF | TGTGCCAGCAGAAATACAGGGGGCGAGGACACTGAAGCTTTCTTT
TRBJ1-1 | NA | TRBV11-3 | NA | CASSYPGGGTEAFF | TGTGCCAGCAGCTACCCCGGGGGGGGCACTGAAGCTTTCTTT
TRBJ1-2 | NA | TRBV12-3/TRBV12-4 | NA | CASSQGPYGYTF | TGTGCCAGCAGCCAGGGCCCCTATGGCTACACCTTC
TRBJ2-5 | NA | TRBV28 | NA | CASSFAGREETQYF | TGTGCCAGCAGTTTTGCAGGGCGAGAAGAGACCCAGTACTTC
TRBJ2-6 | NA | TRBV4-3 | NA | CASSQDRARYSGANVLTF | TGCGCCAGCAGCCAAGATAGAGCCCGATACTCTGGGGCCAACGTCCTGACTTTC
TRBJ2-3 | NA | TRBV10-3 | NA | CAISRESLGTDTQYF | TGTGCCATCAGCCGGGAGTCTCTAGGGACAGATACGCAGTATTTT
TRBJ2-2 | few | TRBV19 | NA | CASRRSIIITGELFF | TGTGCCAGTAGGCGGTCGATTATTATTACCGGGGAGCTGTTTTTT
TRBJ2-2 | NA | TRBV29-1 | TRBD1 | CSAVGQGAGMWNTGELFF | TGCAGCGCTGTAGGACAGGGTGCGGGAATGTGGAACACCGGGGAGCTGTTTTTT
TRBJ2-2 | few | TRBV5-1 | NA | CASSRDTGELFF | TGCGCCAGCAGCCGAGACACCGGGGAGCTGTTTTTT
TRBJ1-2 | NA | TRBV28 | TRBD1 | CASSWTGPNYGYTF | TGTGCCAGCAGTTGGACAGGGCCTAACTATGGCTACACCTTC
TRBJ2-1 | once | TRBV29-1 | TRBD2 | CSVWKREIYNEQFF | TGCAGCGTTTGGAAGCGGGAGATCTACAATGAGCAGTTCTTC
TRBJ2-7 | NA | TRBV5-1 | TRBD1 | CASSLGDGTGVSHEQYF | TGCGCCAGCAGCTTGGGCGATGGGACAGGGGTCTCCCACGAGCAGTACTTC
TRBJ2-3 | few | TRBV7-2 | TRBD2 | CASKLAGVVDTQYF | TGTGCCAGCAAACTAGCGGGGGTTGTAGATACGCAGTATTTT
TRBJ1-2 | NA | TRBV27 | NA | CASSLTRGPGIYGYTF | TGTGCCAGCAGTTTAACGCGAGGGCCGGGGATCTATGGCTACACCTTC
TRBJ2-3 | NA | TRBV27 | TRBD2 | CASNAPGGLPATQYF | TGTGCCAGCAACGCGCCGGGAGGCCTACCGGCTACGCAGTATTTT
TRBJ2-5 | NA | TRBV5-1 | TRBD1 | CASSSTGGVQETQYF | TGCGCCAGCAGCTCGACAGGGGGGGTCCAAGAGACCCAGTACTTC
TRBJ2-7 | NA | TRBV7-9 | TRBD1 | CASSSNLGQGNEQYF | TGTGCCAGCAGCTCAAACTTGGGACAGGGTAACGAGCAGTACTTC
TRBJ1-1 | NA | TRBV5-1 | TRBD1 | CASSLVFRGQRNTEAFF | TGCGCCAGCAGCTTGGTGTTCAGGGGGCAACGGAACACTGAAGCTTTCTTT
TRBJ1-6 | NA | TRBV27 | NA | CASSLYQTGVGGPLHF | TGTGCCAGCAGTTTATACCAAACGGGGGTCGGAGGTCCCCTCCACTTT
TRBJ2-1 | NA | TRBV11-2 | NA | CASSLDGVYNEQFF | TGTGCCAGCAGCTTAGATGGAGTTTACAATGAGCAGTTCTTC
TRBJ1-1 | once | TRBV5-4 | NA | CASSLKGTGQEAFF | TGTGCCAGCAGCTTGAAAGGAACAGGCCAAGAAGCTTTCTTT
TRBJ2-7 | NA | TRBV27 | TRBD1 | CASSAPGQVTYEQYF | TGTGCCAGCAGTGCTCCGGGACAGGTCACCTACGAGCAGTACTTC
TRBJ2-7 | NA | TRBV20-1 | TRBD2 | CSASAPIPSGFSYEQYF | TGCAGTGCTAGTGCCCCAATCCCTAGCGGCTTCTCCTACGAGCAGTACTTC
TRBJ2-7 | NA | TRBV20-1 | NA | CSASAGSEQYF | TGCAGTGCTAGTGCGGGAAGCGAGCAGTACTTC
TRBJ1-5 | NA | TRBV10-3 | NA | CAISDGRVGQPQHF | TGTGCCATCAGTGATGGGAGGGTGGGTCAGCCCCAGCATTTT
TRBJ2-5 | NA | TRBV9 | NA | CASSVGGYRTQETQYF | TGTGCCAGCAGCGTAGGAGGGTATAGGACCCAAGAGACCCAGTACTTC
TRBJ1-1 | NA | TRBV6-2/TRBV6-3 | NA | CASSRTEYEAFF | TGTGCCAGCAGCCGGACAGAATATGAAGCTTTCTTT
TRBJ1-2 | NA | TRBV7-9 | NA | CASSLVAGTYRQNYGYTF | TGTGCCAGCAGCTTAGTGGCAGGCACGTACCGACAAAACTATGGCTACACCTTC
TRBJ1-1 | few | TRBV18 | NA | CASSPPNGNTEAFF | TGTGCCAGCTCACCACCGAACGGGAACACTGAAGCTTTCTTT
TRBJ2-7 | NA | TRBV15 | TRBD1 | CATSGPGQGSYEQYF | TGTGCCACCAGCGGGCCGGGACAGGGGTCTTACGAGCAGTACTTC